The 22 T cell receptor beta chains presented below share a single source sample, sequenced in a study of a mutant IDH1 vaccine in newly diagnosed glioma. Time point noted: baseline, week 1 (first vaccination visit). Treatment here: pre-vaccination baseline after standard-of-care therapy. Profiling relied on immunoSEQ multiplex PCR, and the TCRdb table lists in-frame clones only, not all of them. The sample includes about 30,000 clones, roughly 87% seen only once; the top ten take roughly a fifth. Material: PBMCs, obtained from a glioma patient treated with radiotherapy, temozolomide or both. These receptor sequences come from a man aged 25-40 years with glioma.

This sequence joins TRBV5-6 and TRBJ1-3, with unresolved D. Germline values: CDR1 SGHDT, CDR2 YYEEEE. The CDR3 is 12 residues long. The ends were cut back, 0 bases at V and 4 bases at J, with 2 bases in the middle. The CDR3, as DNA: TGTGCCAGCAGCTTGGGGGGAAACACCATATATTTT. Translation gives CASSLGGNTIYF.

This clone occurred once. This chain's CDR3 is CASSLALPYEQYF. The CDR3 DNA is TGTGCCAGCAGCTTAGCGCTACCCTACGAGCAGTACTTC. The chain joins TRBV7-9 to TRBJ2-7; D is ambiguous. Per germline, CDR1 SEHNR and CDR2 FQNEAQ (reference sequence). V lost 0 bases, J lost 2 bases, and 5 bases lay in between. The CDR3 has 13 amino acids.

V usage is TRBV6-1 and J usage is TRBJ1-3; 7 bases match TRBD1. V trimming: 2 bases; J trimming: 10 bases; junction bases outside the gene matches: 8. From germline, CDR1 is MNHNS and CDR2 SASEGT. The CDR3 is 14 residues long. CDR3 sequence: CASSELPGGATIYF. Here the CDR3 DNA reads TGTGCCAGCAGTGAACTGCCAGGGGGAGCGACCATATATTTT.

This sequence joins TRBV28 and TRBJ2-1; 9 bases match TRBD2. CDR1 and CDR2 (germline): MDHEN, SYDVKM. The J segment lost 2 bases and the V segment lost 7 bases, leaving 9 bases of the junction unmatched. The CDR3 is 16 amino acids. The CDR3 bases are TGTGCCAGCAACTTAGCGGGAGATGGGACCTACAATGAGCAGTTCTTC. Residues: CASNLAGDGTYNEQFF.

This chain uses TRBV6-6 with TRBJ2-7; TRBD2 might be the D (7 bases). The length of the CDR3 is 14 residues. The germline V and J ends were trimmed by 7 bases and 1 base, with 14 bases remaining between them. Germline CDR1 MNHNY, CDR2 SVGAGI (reference sequence). This CDR3 reads CASTRGGGSYEQYF. The CDR3 bases are TGTGCCAGCACCAGGGGAGGGGGGTCCTACGAGCAGTACTTC.

This clone has only one observation. The genes are TRBV28 and TRBJ2-7; 10 bases map to TRBD2. This CDR3 is 15 amino acids long. Germline CDR1 reads MDHEN; CDR2 reads SYDVKM. The V and J ends lost 5 bases and 0 bases, in that order; junction bases with no gene match: 4. The CDR3 DNA is TGTGCCAGCAGTCTAGCGGGGGCGGACTCCTACGAGCAGTACTTC. Protein: CASSLAGADSYEQYF. The full variable domain, in which reference TRBV28 and TRBJ2-7 provide the parts outside the CDR3, is DVKVTQSSRYLVKRTGEKVFLECVQDMDHENMFWYRQDPGLGLRLIYFSYDVKMKEKGDIPEGYSVSREKKERFSLILESASTNQTSMYLCASSLAGADSYEQYFGPGTRLTVT.

This chain uses TRBV30 with TRBJ2-3, with TRBD2 as a possible D gene (5 bases). Germline CDR1 is GTSNPN and CDR2 is SVGIG (reference sequence). The CDR3 covers 13 residues. Trimming cost V 5 bases and J 2 bases, with 11 bases left between them. The CDR3 region has the DNA TGTGCCTGGGGACGGGATACCACAGATACGCAGTATTTT. This gives the protein CAWGRDTTDTQYF.

The rearrangement uses TRBV6-5 and TRBJ1-4; 9 bases are a match to TRBD1. The germline V gene encodes CDR1 MNHEY and CDR2 SVGAGI. The CDR3 runs to 14 residues. The junction had 6 bases not matched to a gene; V was cut back by 8 bases and J by 5 bases. The CDR3 DNA reads as TGTGCCAGCGTTCGGGACAGGGCAAATGAAAAACTGTTTTTT. Its translation: CASVRDRANEKLFF.

The chain carries TRBV13 and TRBJ1-6; tentative D call: TRBD1 (5 bases). The CDR3 contains 14 residues. V lost 5 bases, J lost 10 bases, and 15 bases lay in between. Germline V gene data show CDR1 as PRHDT and CDR2 as FYEKMQ (reference sequence). CDR3 nucleotides: TGTGCCAGCAGCCGTAAGGAGGGACGATCACCCCTCCACTTT. Encoded protein: CASSRKEGRSPLHF.

The chain combines TRBV19 with TRBJ1-5; no reliable D call. Trimming removed 6 bases from V and 2 bases from J, with 14 bases in between. The CDR3 has 15 residues. Germline V CDR1 and CDR2: LNHDA, SQIVND (reference sequence). This chain's CDR3 is CASSFLESGNQPQHF. The CDR3 region has the DNA TGTGCCAGTAGCTTCCTGGAATCGGGCAATCAGCCCCAGCATTTT.

CDR3 in DNA: TGTGCCAGTAGTGACCGGGACTACAATAGCAATCAGCCCCAGCATTTT. This codes for CASSDRDYNSNQPQHF. The chain links TRBV19 to TRBJ1-5; D might be TRBD1 (5 bases). V was clipped by 5 bases and J by 0 bases, with 14 bases between them. Germline V CDR1 and CDR2: LNHDA, SQIVND (reference sequence). The CDR3 spans 16 residues.

The genes are TRBV30 and TRBJ1-6; 7 positions match TRBD1. Looked up from germline, CDR1 is GTSNPN and CDR2 is SVGIG (reference sequence). Trimming removed 2 bases from V and 8 bases from J; junction bases left unmatched: 6. The CDR3 is 14 residues long. The CDR3, as DNA: TGTGCCTGGAGTAACAGGGGAGGAGATTCACCCCTCCACTTT. Translation gives CAWSNRGGDSPLHF. The variable domain in full, completed from reference TRBV30 and TRBJ1-6, reads SQTIHQWPATLVQPVGSPLSLECTVEGTSNPNLYWYRQAAGRGLQLLFYSVGIGQISSEVPQNLSASRPQDRQFILSSKKLLLSDSGFYLCAWSNRGGDSPLHFGNGTRLTVT.

The chain is built from TRBV2 and TRBJ2-1; 9 nucleotides match TRBD2. V lost 4 bases, J lost 10 bases, and 8 bases stayed unmatched. The CDR3 totals 14 residues. From germline, CDR1 is SNHLY and CDR2 FYNNEI. The CDR3 reads CASSGPFLAGEQFF. For the CDR3, the DNA is TGTGCCAGCAGTGGGCCTTTTCTAGCGGGAGAGCAGTTCTTC.

This clone has more than one count but fewer than ten. V and J are TRBV7-9 and TRBJ1-6; TRBD1 agrees at 7 bases. J gave up 7 bases and V 1 base, and 4 bases lay outside the gene matches. CDR1 is SEHNR and CDR2 is FQNEAQ in the germline V gene (reference sequence). The CDR3 extends over 15 amino acids. The CDR3 coding sequence is TGTGCCAGCAGCTTAGTGGACAGGAGAAATTCACCCCTCCACTTT. Translating gives CASSLVDRRNSPLHF. Supplemented by reference TRBV7-9 and TRBJ1-6, the full variable domain reads DTGVSQNPRHKITKRGQNVTFRCDPISEHNRLYWYRQTLGQGPEFLTYFQNEAQLEKSRLLSDRFSAERPKGSFSTLEIQRTEQGDSAMYLCASSLVDRRNSPLHFGNGTRLTVT.

This clone has a handful of counts. V and J are TRBV28 and TRBJ1-4; perhaps TRBD1 as D (5 bases). The CDR3 spans 14 residues. Germline assignment: CDR1 MDHEN and CDR2 SYDVKM. Trimming stripped 5 bases from V and 7 bases from J, with 14 bases between. The CDR3 loop is CASSQGGAFEKLFF. The CDR3 DNA reads TGTGCCAGCAGTCAGGGCGGGGCCTTTGAAAAACTGTTTTTT.

The chain recombines TRBV29-1 with TRBJ2-7, with unresolved D. The CDR3 has 14 residues. V was cut by 1 base and J by 3 bases, with 13 bases left in between. Germline V gene lookup returns CDR1 SQVTM and CDR2 ANQGSEA. CDR3 in amino acids: CSVEAVGRNYEQYF. DNA for the CDR3: TGCAGCGTTGAAGCGGTGGGCAGAAACTACGAGCAGTACTTC.

This clone turned up a few times. This chain uses TRBV25-1 with TRBJ1-2, with 7 positions matching TRBD1. The V gene end was trimmed by 5 bases and the J gene end by 6 bases; junction bases not matched to a gene: 12. CDR3 length: 15 residues. Germline V lookup: CDR1 MGHDK, CDR2 SYGVNS. In nucleotides, the CDR3 is TGTGCCAGCAGTCGACAGGGTGTAAGCCGCGATGGCTACACCTTC. Its translation: CASSRQGVSRDGYTF.

This clone turned up a few times. V gene TRBV30 combines with J gene TRBJ1-1, with D possibly matching TRBD1 (5 bases). The germline CDR1 and CDR2 sequences are GTSNPN and SVGIG (reference sequence). The CDR3 has 14 residues. V lost 8 bases, J lost 0 bases, and 16 bases lay in between. The CDR3 here is CAGTTGTVNTEAFF. In nucleotides, the CDR3 is TGTGCCGGAACAACCGGGACGGTGAACACTGAAGCTTTCTTT.

The chain carries TRBV5-6 and TRBJ2-1, with D maybe TRBD2 (6 bases). Germline-derived CDR1 and CDR2 are SGHDT and YYEEEE. The CDR3 extends over 13 amino acids. The V and J ends lost 7 bases and 9 bases respectively, with 17 bases between them. The CDR3 reads CASGTSGAGEQFF. DNA for the CDR3: TGTGCCAGCGGGACTTCTGGGGCCGGTGAGCAGTTCTTC.

The chain combines TRBV19 with TRBJ1-1; unclear D gene. The V gene lost 5 bases and the J gene lost 4 bases, with 8 bases spanning the gap. The CDR3 is 12 amino acids. From germline, CDR1 is LNHDA and CDR2 SQIVND (reference sequence). Here the CDR3 reads CASSYRGTEAFF. The CDR3 DNA reads as TGTGCCAGTAGTTACCGGGGCACTGAAGCTTTCTTT.

The rearrangement joins TRBV6-1 to TRBJ1-2; tentatively, D is TRBD1 (5 bases). The germline V and J ends were trimmed by 5 bases and 2 bases, with 12 bases remaining between them. The CDR3 extends over 14 amino acids. The V gene's germline CDR1 is MNHNS and CDR2 SASEGT. The CDR3 spells CASSPAGLNYGYTF. CDR3 DNA sequence: TGTGCCAGCAGTCCCGCGGGACTGAACTATGGCTACACCTTC.

This chain links TRBV4-3 with TRBJ2-7; 7 bases map to TRBD1. Trimming took 1 base from V and 4 from J; bases not matched to a gene: 10. The CDR3 consists of 16 residues. Germline CDR1 and CDR2: LGHNA and YSLEER. This CDR3 reads CASSQGPGGLLYEQYF. Here the CDR3 DNA reads TGCGCCAGCAGCCAAGGACCAGGGGGTCTTTTATACGAGCAGTACTTC.